A selection of T cell receptor beta chains follows, all from one sample in a study of blood T cell repertoires in COVID-19. Profiled with immunoSEQ multiplex PCR; TCRdb holds only in-frame clones, not every one. Found here are some 89,000 clones, more than 75% of them singletons; the top ten hold 15%. Sequenced input: peripheral blood. The receptor set was obtained from a human donor in a cohort sampled during active COVID-19. Each CDR3 is given with its conserved first and last residue. Each record gives: J gene, D gene, clone size, V gene, CDR3 protein, CDR3 DNA. D genes are given only for firm matches. The size of a clone is reported for some rows only, either as once, few or many, or as a class for expanded clones.

TRBJ2-5,TRBD2,-,TRBV11-2,CASSPRTSGETQYF,TGTGCCAGCAGCCCAAGGACTAGCGGAGAGACCCAGTACTTC
TRBJ1-5,TRBD1,-,TRBV7-6,CASSFDHQGGSNQPQHF,TGTGCCAGCAGCTTTGACCATCAGGGGGGTAGCAATCAGCCCCAGCATTTT
TRBJ2-1,TRBD2,-,TRBV14,CASSHSGGIEQFF,TGTGCCAGCAGCCACTCGGGGGGAATAGAGCAGTTCTTC
TRBJ2-3,-,-,TRBV4-2,CASSQVATVGDTQYF,TGTGCCAGCAGCCAAGTGGCGACAGTAGGAGATACGCAGTATTTT
TRBJ1-2,TRBD1,-,TRBV7-9,CASSPGQGGEGYTF,TGTGCCAGCAGCCCGGGACAGGGTGGAGAGGGCTACACCTTC
TRBJ2-7,TRBD2,-,TRBV11-2,CASSRGGLDYEQYF,TGTGCCAGCTCGCGGGGGGGGCTGGACTACGAGCAGTACTTC
TRBJ2-7,TRBD1,once,TRBV19,CASRLTGTGSYEQYF,TGTGCCAGTAGACTGACCGGGACAGGCTCCTACGAGCAGTACTTC
TRBJ1-4,TRBD1,-,TRBV5-1,CASSFETGGEKLFF,TGCGCCAGCAGCTTTGAGACAGGGGGTGAAAAACTGTTTTTT
TRBJ1-1,-,-,TRBV13,CASSRNLRGAAEAFF,TGTGCCAGCAGCCGTAACCTACGGGGGGCCGCTGAAGCTTTCTTT
TRBJ1-1,-,-,TRBV9,CASSLSPQRVNTEAFF,TGTGCCAGCAGTCTTAGCCCCCAGCGGGTGAACACTGAAGCTTTCTTT
TRBJ1-1,-,-,TRBV30,CAWSLVSTEAFF,TGTGCCTGGAGCCTCGTCTCCACTGAAGCTTTCTTT
TRBJ1-6,-,-,TRBV11-3,CASSPPGAPFSSYNSPLHF,TGTGCCAGCAGCCCTCCGGGAGCACCTTTCAGCTCCTATAATTCACCCCTCCACTTT
TRBJ2-1,TRBD2,once,TRBV24-1,CATSSGREGYNEQFF,TGTGCCACCAGTAGCGGGAGGGAGGGCTACAATGAGCAGTTCTTC
TRBJ1-5,TRBD1,-,TRBV28,CASSRQGRQPQHF,TGTGCCAGCAGTCGACAGGGCCGCCAGCCCCAGCATTTT
TRBJ2-3,TRBD1,-,TRBV27,CASSFGTEPLTDTQYF,TGTGCCAGCAGTTTCGGGACAGAGCCATTAACAGATACGCAGTATTTT
TRBJ2-1,TRBD2,-,TRBV3-1/TRBV3-2,CASSQVTSGGWDNEQFF,TGTGCCAGCAGCCAAGTAACTAGCGGGGGGTGGGACAATGAGCAGTTCTTC
TRBJ2-1,TRBD2,-,TRBV6-2/TRBV6-3,CASSYSGTSGSNEQFF,TGTGCCAGCAGTTATTCCGGGACTAGCGGGAGCAATGAGCAGTTCTTC
TRBJ2-5,TRBD2,-,TRBV15,CATSPGLARETQYF,TGTGCCACCAGCCCGGGACTAGCGCGAGAGACCCAGTACTTC
TRBJ1-1,-,-,TRBV7-9,CASSRQINTEAFF,TGTGCCAGCAGCCGTCAGATAAACACTGAAGCTTTCTTT
TRBJ2-3,-,-,TRBV9,CASSVGHGGTDTQYF,TGTGCCAGCAGCGTAGGGCACGGGGGCACAGATACGCAGTATTTT
TRBJ1-1,-,-,TRBV24-1,CATRTWTENEGTMNTEAFF,TGTGCCACCAGGACCTGGACAGAGAATGAGGGGACAATGAACACTGAAGCTTTCTTT
TRBJ1-2,-,-,TRBV5-1,CASSLAGFSDRHF,TGCGCCAGCAGCTTGGCCGGGTTTTCTGACAGGCACTTC